A selection of T cell receptor beta chains follows, all from one sample in a study of PD-1 blockade in classical Hodgkin lymphoma. Some clones are missing from TCRdb's copy, which holds only in-frame ones; the method was immunoSEQ multiplex PCR. The sample has 95,000 to 100,000 clones, around 88% seen once; the top ten hold under 8.5%. Sequencing was performed on peripheral blood mononuclear cells (PBMCs), taken before the second cycle of nivolumab. The receptors were gathered from a human donor with classical Hodgkin lymphoma. Both conserved end residues are part of each CDR3. Each record gives: CDR3 DNA, CDR3 protein, CDR3 length, J gene, V gene, clone size, D gene. A D gene is named only where the DNA matches it firmly. Expanded clones are given a class, and other clones once, few, many or no size at all.

DNA: TGTGCCAGCAGCCCGGGAAACAGTGGGGCTGGGCCCCAGCATTTT; CDR3: CASSPGNSGAGPQHF; length: 15; J: TRBJ1-5; V: TRBV7-8; size: .; D: .
DNA: TGTGCCAGTGGGGAGACAGGACCCTACGAGCAGTACTTC; CDR3: CASGETGPYEQYF; length: 13; J: TRBJ2-7; V: TRBV6-1; size: .; D: .
DNA: TGCGCCAGCAGCTCTCGGCCCGGGGGGGTCGATGGCTACACCTTC; CDR3: CASSSRPGGVDGYTF; length: 15; J: TRBJ1-2; V: TRBV5-1; size: .; D: .
DNA: TGTGCCAGCAGTGGGCTAAGCGGGGGATTTAATGAGCAGTTCTTC; CDR3: CASSGLSGGFNEQFF; length: 15; J: TRBJ2-1; V: TRBV6-1; size: .; D: TRBD2
DNA: TGTGCCAGAGCTTCGTCCCCTAATGAAAAACTGTTTTTT; CDR3: CARASSPNEKLFF; length: 13; J: TRBJ1-4; V: TRBV7-6; size: .; D: .
DNA: TGTGCCAGCAGCGCGGGGGGCCTTCTCAACACCGGGGAGCTGTTTTTT; CDR3: CASSAGGLLNTGELFF; length: 16; J: TRBJ2-2; V: TRBV7-8; size: .; D: TRBD2
DNA: TGTGCCAGTAGTATAGGACCGTCGTATGGCTACACCTTC; CDR3: CASSIGPSYGYTF; length: 13; J: TRBJ1-2; V: TRBV19; size: .; D: .
DNA: TGTGCCAGCAGTTTACCCGCGGGGACAGGGGTTGAAAAACTGTTTTTT; CDR3: CASSLPAGTGVEKLFF; length: 16; J: TRBJ1-4; V: TRBV28; size: .; D: TRBD1
DNA: TGTGCCAGCAGCTTAGCGCTGTGGGGAACGGGGGGGCAAGAGACCCAGTACTTC; CDR3: CASSLALWGTGGQETQYF; length: 18; J: TRBJ2-5; V: TRBV7-2; size: .; D: TRBD2
DNA: TGTGCCTGGAGTGTTCTGGGTCGACCTGAAGCTTTCTTT; CDR3: CAWSVLGRPEAFF; length: 13; J: TRBJ1-1; V: TRBV30; size: .; D: .
DNA: TGTGCCAGCAGTTTTGGACACCCCACTGAAGCTTTCTTT; CDR3: CASSFGHPTEAFF; length: 13; J: TRBJ1-1; V: TRBV28; size: .; D: .
DNA: TGCGCCAGCAGCCGGACAGGGGGCAATACCGGGGAGCTGTTTTTT; CDR3: CASSRTGGNTGELFF; length: 15; J: TRBJ2-2; V: TRBV5-1; size: few; D: TRBD1
DNA: TGTGCCAGTAGTCCAGCCGGGGGGGCTTACGAGCAGTACTTC; CDR3: CASSPAGGAYEQYF; length: 14; J: TRBJ2-7; V: TRBV19; size: .; D: TRBD2
DNA: TGTGCCTGGAGTGTATTTCCTGGCGACGAGCAGTACTTC; CDR3: CAWSVFPGDEQYF; length: 13; J: TRBJ2-7; V: TRBV30; size: .; D: .
DNA: TGTGCCAGTAGTATGGCTTCCGGGCTTTATAGCAATCAGCCCCAGCATTTT; CDR3: CASSMASGLYSNQPQHF; length: 17; J: TRBJ1-5; V: TRBV19; size: once; D: .
DNA: TGTGCCAGCAGCTTAGGTAGCGGGGGCCGCTCCTACAATGAGCAGTTCTTC; CDR3: CASSLGSGGRSYNEQFF; length: 17; J: TRBJ2-1; V: TRBV7-6; size: .; D: TRBD2
DNA: TGTGCCAGCAGTAGGACTAGTTCATACGAGCAGTACTTC; CDR3: CASSRTSSYEQYF; length: 13; J: TRBJ2-7; V: TRBV27; size: .; D: TRBD2
DNA: TGTGCCAGCAGGGTCTCACTTTATAATTCACCCCTCCACTTT; CDR3: CASRVSLYNSPLHF; length: 14; J: TRBJ1-6; V: TRBV27; size: .; D: .
DNA: TGTGCCAGCAGTCCGACAGGGGGCGCAGGTCAGCCCCAGCATTTT; CDR3: CASSPTGGAGQPQHF; length: 15; J: TRBJ1-5; V: TRBV6-4; size: .; D: TRBD1
DNA: TGTGCCAGCAGCACCAACAGGGTTTCCCCCTATGGCTACACCTTC; CDR3: CASSTNRVSPYGYTF; length: 15; J: TRBJ1-2; V: TRBV7-2; size: once; D: .
DNA: TGCGCCAGCAGCTTGGTAGGGTACGAGCAGTACTTC; CDR3: CASSLVGYEQYF; length: 12; J: TRBJ2-7; V: TRBV5-1; size: .; D: .
DNA: TGTGCCAGCAGCTTATTTTTACTGGGGGCGCGAGACTATGGCTACACCTTC; CDR3: CASSLFLLGARDYGYTF; length: 17; J: TRBJ1-2; V: TRBV7-2; size: few; D: .
DNA: TGTGCCAGCAGCTTAGGGGGGGACGGTTCACCCCTCCACTTT; CDR3: CASSLGGDGSPLHF; length: 14; J: TRBJ1-6; V: TRBV7-9; size: .; D: .
DNA: TGTGCCAGCAGCCCGAGCAAGCGGGGGGGCCGAGATACGCAGTATTTT; CDR3: CASSPSKRGGRDTQYF; length: 16; J: TRBJ2-3; V: TRBV13; size: .; D: TRBD2
DNA: TGTGCCAGCAGCTCCTCAGCGAACACCGGGGAGCTGTTTTTT; CDR3: CASSSSANTGELFF; length: 14; J: TRBJ2-2; V: TRBV7-7; size: .; D: .
DNA: TGTGCCAGTAGTAGACAGGTTTTGGACGAGCAGTACTTC; CDR3: CASSRQVLDEQYF; length: 13; J: TRBJ2-7; V: TRBV19; size: .; D: .
DNA: TGTGCCAGCAGCCAAGTGTGGCACTCTGGAAACACCATATATTTT; CDR3: CASSQVWHSGNTIYF; length: 15; J: TRBJ1-3; V: TRBV4-2; size: .; D: .
DNA: TGTGCCAGCAGCCGGACAGGGGTAGGCAATTCACCCCTCCACTTT; CDR3: CASSRTGVGNSPLHF; length: 15; J: TRBJ1-6; V: TRBV4-2; size: .; D: TRBD1
DNA: TGTGCCAGCAGCTTCAGGGTCCGCCAGCCCCAGCATTTT; CDR3: CASSFRVRQPQHF; length: 13; J: TRBJ1-5; V: TRBV7-2; size: .; D: .
DNA: TGTGCCAGTAGTATGGGGACCGTGCCACGGCAGCCCCAGCATTTT; CDR3: CASSMGTVPRQPQHF; length: 15; J: TRBJ1-5; V: TRBV19; size: .; D: .
DNA: TGTGCCAGCAGCCCTGCCGGGACAGTTTACGAGCAGTACTTC; CDR3: CASSPAGTVYEQYF; length: 14; J: TRBJ2-7; V: TRBV5-5; size: .; D: TRBD1
DNA: TGTGCCAGCAGCGTAGCGGGGGGGGGCACAGATACGCAGTATTTT; CDR3: CASSVAGGGTDTQYF; length: 15; J: TRBJ2-3; V: TRBV9; size: .; D: TRBD2
DNA: TGTGCCACCAGCAGAGGGACAGGAGTCTATAGCAATCAGCCCCAGCATTTT; CDR3: CATSRGTGVYSNQPQHF; length: 17; J: TRBJ1-5; V: TRBV15; size: once; D: TRBD1
DNA: TGTGCCAGCAGTTCCCAAACAGGGTATAGCAATCAGCCCCAGCATTTT; CDR3: CASSSQTGYSNQPQHF; length: 16; J: TRBJ1-5; V: TRBV27; size: .; D: .
DNA: TGTGCCAGCAGCCAAGATAGGGGTAAAGTGGGACAGGGGTGGGCATGGACTGGCTACACCTTC; CDR3: CASSQDRGKVGQGWAWTGYTF; length: 21; J: TRBJ1-2; V: TRBV14; size: .; D: TRBD1
DNA: TGTGCCAGCAGCGCACAAGAGACCCAGTACTTC; CDR3: CASSAQETQYF; length: 11; J: TRBJ2-5; V: TRBV7-2; size: .; D: .
DNA: TGCGCCAGCGGAAGCATTTCTAGCGGGGGAGATACGCAGTATTTT; CDR3: CASGSISSGGDTQYF; length: 15; J: TRBJ2-3; V: TRBV10-2; size: once; D: TRBD2
DNA: TGTGCCAGCAGCTTAAACAGAGACACTGAAGCTTTCTTT; CDR3: CASSLNRDTEAFF; length: 13; J: TRBJ1-1; V: TRBV7-3; size: .; D: .
DNA: TGTGCCAGCAGCGTAGGGCATCCCGAGGATGAGCAGTTCTTC; CDR3: CASSVGHPEDEQFF; length: 14; J: TRBJ2-1; V: TRBV9; size: once; D: .
DNA: TGTGCCAGCGTCGCTAGCGGCTACGAGCAGTACTTC; CDR3: CASVASGYEQYF; length: 12; J: TRBJ2-7; V: TRBV21-1; size: few; D: .
DNA: TGTGCCAGCACGCCTAGGGACTCTGGAAACACCATATATTTT; CDR3: CASTPRDSGNTIYF; length: 14; J: TRBJ1-3; V: TRBV7-2; size: .; D: .